A selection of T cell receptor beta chains follows, all from one sample in a study of CD8+CD57+ T cells in acquired aplastic anemia. TCRdb analysed the reads with MiXCR anew, one entry per CDR3 protein. The data show hundreds of thousands of distinct CDR3 sequences, with under 40% seen just once and under 0.95% held by the top ten. Source material: sorted CD4+, CD8+, or CD8+CD57+ T cells (not recorded which) from PBMCs. These receptor sequences come from a human donor with aplastic anemia. The CDR3 runs from the conserved cysteine through the conserved F or W. A D gene is named only where the DNA matches it firmly.

J,V,D,CDR3
TRBJ2-7,TRBV6-1,.,CASSPPIYEQYF
TRBJ1-6,TRBV7-3,.,CASSRGTDSSNPLHF
TRBJ1-3,TRBV19,.,CATQSQGRNTIYF
TRBJ2-5,TRBV5-1,.,CASSLAGSGDRWYQETQYF
TRBJ1-2,TRBV2,.,CASSEAGTGYTF
TRBJ1-1,TRBV7-8,TRBD1,CASSLELQGRGAEAFF
TRBJ2-1,TRBV24-1,.,CATSASGLQESRGNEQFF
TRBJ1-5,TRBV30,.,CAWSNGVNQPQHF
TRBJ1-2,TRBV20-1,.,CSARDPREGGYGYTF
TRBJ1-6,TRBV19,TRBD1,CASSILTGDGSPLHF
TRBJ2-7,TRBV7-9,.,CASSLGSRFSYEQYF
TRBJ1-1,TRBV28,TRBD1,CASRRDRVMEAFF
TRBJ1-5,TRBV10-3,.,CAISEFSDSNQPQHF
TRBJ1-5,TRBV6-1,.,CAGGGGNQPQHF
TRBJ2-6,TRBV19,TRBD2,CASSAGWGGNVLTF
TRBJ1-5,TRBV19,.,CASSIGYGGNQPQHF
TRBJ2-1,TRBV7-8,TRBD2,CASSFSGGYEQFF
TRBJ1-1,TRBV5-1,.,CASSLGTLGTEAFF
TRBJ1-1,TRBV10-2,TRBD1,CASTRQTGYTEAFF
TRBJ2-3,TRBV5-6,TRBD2,CASSFFSGVTDTQYF
TRBJ2-1,TRBV3-1,.,CASSDTGTLYNEQFF
TRBJ2-3,TRBV9,.,CASSVAPSRDNWDTQYF
TRBJ1-1,TRBV4-1,.,CASSQEGTAEGAFF
TRBJ1-3,TRBV29-1,TRBD1,CSAGQGPGNTIYF
TRBJ2-5,TRBV20-1,TRBD2,CSARSGTSGFQETQYF
TRBJ2-7,TRBV7-8,.,CASTRGGQFPYEQYF
TRBJ2-1,TRBV2,.,CASSESWDSYNEQFF
TRBJ1-5,TRBV4-1,.,CASSQQTSDYRPQHF
TRBJ1-2,TRBV4-3,.,CASSQDSDGRYGYTF
TRBJ2-7,TRBV29-1,TRBD2,CSVMISGEGEQYF
TRBJ2-7,TRBV12-3/TRBV12-4,.,CASTGLPTYEQYF
TRBJ1-5,TRBV12-3/TRBV12-4,.,CASSPSYQHF
TRBJ1-2,TRBV7-9,.,CASSLSDGSGYTF
TRBJ2-3,TRBV28,TRBD2,CASSPHTSGRADTQYF
TRBJ1-5,TRBV19,.,CASSIVGVSNQPQHF
TRBJ2-6,TRBV2,TRBD1,CASNSQGAGANVLTF
TRBJ1-2,TRBV19,TRBD1,CASRCRDREYYTF
TRBJ2-5,TRBV5-1,TRBD1,CASSQNLMSPSWDRLAQETQYF
TRBJ1-2,TRBV2,.,CASSLRQESNYGYTF
TRBJ2-5,TRBV5-4,.,CASSPGSVETQYF
TRBJ1-2,TRBV11-1,TRBD1,CASSPQGAVYGYTF
TRBJ2-1,TRBV25-1,TRBD1,CASSGVRDRPFF
TRBJ1-5,TRBV19,TRBD1,CASSQTGDFDQPQHF
TRBJ2-7,TRBV5-1,TRBD1,CASSRDRIPYEQYF
TRBJ2-5,TRBV10-1,TRBD2,CASNTGLAGLGTQYF
TRBJ2-7,TRBV20-1,.,CSAGQIYEQYF
TRBJ2-3,TRBV19,.,CASKLTSSAVRQDTQYF
TRBJ1-2,TRBV10-3,.,CAISESRGHGYTF
TRBJ1-6,TRBV20-1,.,CSASLTGAGNSPLHF
TRBJ1-1,TRBV7-3,.,CASSLEGDEAFF
TRBJ1-5,TRBV7-9,.,CASSSLSQPQHF
TRBJ2-7,TRBV30,.,CAWGGASYEQYF
TRBJ1-1,TRBV20-1,TRBD1,CSASRLNRGTEAFF
TRBJ1-5,TRBV9,.,CASSVAPNQPQHF
TRBJ2-1,TRBV10-3,TRBD1,CAISSQGQGYNEQFF
TRBJ2-3,TRBV15,.,CATSSWNAQGDTQYF
TRBJ2-5,TRBV15,.,CATSPGETQYF